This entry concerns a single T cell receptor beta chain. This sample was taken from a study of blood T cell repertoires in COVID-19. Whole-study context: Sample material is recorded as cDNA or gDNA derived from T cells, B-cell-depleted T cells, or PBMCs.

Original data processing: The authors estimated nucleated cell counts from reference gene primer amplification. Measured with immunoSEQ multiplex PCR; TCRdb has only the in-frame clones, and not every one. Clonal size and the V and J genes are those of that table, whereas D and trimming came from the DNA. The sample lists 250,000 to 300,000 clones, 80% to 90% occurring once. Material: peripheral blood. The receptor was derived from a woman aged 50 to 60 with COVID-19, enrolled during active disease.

The CDR3 sequence: CASSGVGSGSVTQYF. In nucleotides, the CDR3 is TGTGCCAGCAGCGGTGTAGGTAGCGGGAGTGTTACGCAGTATTTT. This chain joins TRBV11-2 and TRBJ2-3; 9 nucleotides align to TRBD2. Germline lookup yields CDR1 SGHAT and CDR2 FQNNGV. This CDR3 is built from 15 residues. V shed 5 bases, J shed 8 bases, and the junction held 11 bases outside the gene matches.